The clone carrying this T cell receptor beta chain was recorded once. Here immunoSEQ multiplex PCR was the method, and the copy in TCRdb shows in-frame clones only, minus some. The sample consists of more than 35,000 clones, 76% of them appearing once. This sample stems from a study of PD-1 blockade in classical Hodgkin lymphoma. Germline V gene sequence: CDR1 SGHRS, CDR2 YFSETQ. V trimming: 3 bases; J trimming: 4 bases; junction bases outside the gene matches: 7. The CDR3 is 15 amino acids. There was relapse after autologous stem cell transplantation in every patient, and there was variation in brentuximab vedotin exposure.

This receptor was taken from a human donor with classical Hodgkin lymphoma. The V call is TRBV5-1, the J call TRBJ2-1, with 7 bases matching TRBD1. The specimen was peripheral blood mononuclear cells (PBMCs), collected at baseline. The chain's CDR3 is CASSWGQTSYNEQFF. CDR3 DNA sequence: TGCGCCAGCAGCTGGGGACAGACTTCATACAATGAGCAGTTCTTC.